This section outlines one TCR beta chain sequence together with its context. This sample is part of a study of cytomegalovirus exposure and HLA in healthy donors. Germline values: CDR1 GTSNPN, CDR2 SVGIG (reference sequence). Unmatched junction bases numbered 6, after V lost 5 bases and J lost 6 bases. This CDR3 region has 14 residues. It was with 60 Vbeta and 13 Jbeta primers that the PCR ran. This table comes from immunoSEQ multiplex PCR, and its TCRdb copy is limited to in-frame clones, with some not included. Its listing shows roughly 34,000 clones. This clonotype originated in a man aged 35-49 years in good health and CMV-seronegative. The source material was PBMCs. The chain couples TRBV30 to TRBJ1-6, with 8 bases aligning to TRBD1. CDR3 nucleotides: TGTGCCTGGGACAGGGGCGAGGGTAATTCACCCCTCCACTTT. Protein sequence: CAWDRGEGNSPLHF.